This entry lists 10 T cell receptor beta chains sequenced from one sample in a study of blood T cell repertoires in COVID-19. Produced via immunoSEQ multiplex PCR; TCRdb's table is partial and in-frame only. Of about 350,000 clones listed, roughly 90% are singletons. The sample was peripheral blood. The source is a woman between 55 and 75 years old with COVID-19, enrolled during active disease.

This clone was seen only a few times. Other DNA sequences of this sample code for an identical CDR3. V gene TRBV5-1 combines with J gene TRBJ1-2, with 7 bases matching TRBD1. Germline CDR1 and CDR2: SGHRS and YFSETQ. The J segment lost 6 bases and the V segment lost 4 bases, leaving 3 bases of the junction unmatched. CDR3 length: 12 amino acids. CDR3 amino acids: CASSVDRDGYTF. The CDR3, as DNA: TGCGCCAGCAGCGTAGACAGGGATGGCTACACCTTC.

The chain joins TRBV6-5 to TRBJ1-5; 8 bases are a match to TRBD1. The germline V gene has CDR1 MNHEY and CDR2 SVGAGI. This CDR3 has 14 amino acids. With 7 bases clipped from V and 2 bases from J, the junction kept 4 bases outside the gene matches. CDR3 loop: CASNTDRGNQPQHF. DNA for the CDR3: TGTGCCAGCAATACGGACAGGGGCAATCAGCCCCAGCATTTT.

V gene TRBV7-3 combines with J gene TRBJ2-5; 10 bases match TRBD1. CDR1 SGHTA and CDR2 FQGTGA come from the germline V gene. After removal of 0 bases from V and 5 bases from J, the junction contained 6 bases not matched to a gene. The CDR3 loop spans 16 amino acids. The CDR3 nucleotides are TGTGCCAGCAGCTTAACTCCGACAGGGGGCTGGGAGACCCAGTACTTC. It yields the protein CASSLTPTGGWETQYF.

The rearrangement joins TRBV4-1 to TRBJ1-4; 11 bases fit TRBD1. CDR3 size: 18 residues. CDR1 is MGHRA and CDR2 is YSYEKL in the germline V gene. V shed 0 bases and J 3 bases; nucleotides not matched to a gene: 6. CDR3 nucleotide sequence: TGCGCCAGCAGCCAAGATCCCGGACAGGGGGCATCTAATGAAAAACTGTTTTTT. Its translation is CASSQDPGQGASNEKLFF.

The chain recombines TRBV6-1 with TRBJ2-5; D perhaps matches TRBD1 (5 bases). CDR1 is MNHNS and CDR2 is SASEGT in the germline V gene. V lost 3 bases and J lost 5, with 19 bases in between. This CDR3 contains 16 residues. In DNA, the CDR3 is TGTGCCAGCAGTGACTTTTTTCAGGGTTTGGGGGAGACCCAGTACTTC. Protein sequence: CASSDFFQGLGETQYF.

In nucleotides, the CDR3 is TGTGCCAGCTCACGCGACAGGGGCCTCAGCTATGGCTACACCTTC. Translating it yields CASSRDRGLSYGYTF. This chain links TRBV18 with TRBJ1-2; 8 bases align to TRBD1. The CDR3 totals 15 residues. The germline V gene has CDR1 KGHSH and CDR2 LQKENI. V gave up 4 bases and J gave up 4 bases; unmatched junction bases: 8. The full variable domain, completed using reference TRBV18 and TRBJ1-2, is NAGVMQNPRHLVRRRGQEARLRCSPMKGHSHVYWYRQLPEEGLKFMVYLQKENIIDESGMPKERFSAEFPKEGPSILRIQQVVRGDSAAYFCASSRDRGLSYGYTFGSGTRLTVV.

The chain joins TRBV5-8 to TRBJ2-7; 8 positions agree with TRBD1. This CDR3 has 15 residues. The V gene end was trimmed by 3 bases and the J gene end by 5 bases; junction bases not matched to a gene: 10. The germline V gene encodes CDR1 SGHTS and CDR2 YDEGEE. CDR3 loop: CASSSGQGKANEQYF. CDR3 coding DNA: TGTGCCAGCAGCTCCGGACAGGGTAAAGCGAACGAGCAGTACTTC.

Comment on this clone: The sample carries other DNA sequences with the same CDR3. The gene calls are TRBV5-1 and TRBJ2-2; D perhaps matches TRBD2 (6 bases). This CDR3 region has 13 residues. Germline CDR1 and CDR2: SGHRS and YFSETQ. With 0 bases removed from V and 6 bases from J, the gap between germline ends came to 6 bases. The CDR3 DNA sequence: TGCGCCAGCAGCTTGGGACTAGCCGGGGAGCTGTTTTTT. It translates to CASSLGLAGELFF.

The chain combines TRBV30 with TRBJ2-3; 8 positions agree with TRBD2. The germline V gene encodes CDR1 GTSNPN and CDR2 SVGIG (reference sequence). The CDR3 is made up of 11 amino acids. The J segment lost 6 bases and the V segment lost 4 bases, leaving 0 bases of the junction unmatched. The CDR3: CAWTGGDTQYF. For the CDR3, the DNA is TGTGCCTGGACGGGGGGGGATACGCAGTATTTT.

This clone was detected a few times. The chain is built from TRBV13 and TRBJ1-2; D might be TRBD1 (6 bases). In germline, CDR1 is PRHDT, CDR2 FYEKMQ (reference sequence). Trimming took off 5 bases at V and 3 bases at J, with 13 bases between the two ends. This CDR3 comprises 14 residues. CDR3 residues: CASSARTADYGYTF. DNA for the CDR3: TGTGCCAGCAGCGCCCGGACAGCTGACTATGGCTACACCTTC.